The 23 T cell receptor beta chains below were found in one sample sequenced in a study of blood T cell repertoires in COVID-19. Profiling relied on immunoSEQ multiplex PCR, and the TCRdb table lists in-frame clones only, not all of them. This table has tens of thousands of clones, around 83% appearing once. The sequencing sample was made of peripheral blood. These TCRs come from a man aged 30-40 years with COVID-19, enrolled during active disease.

In this sample, this clone turned up once. The J gene is TRBJ2-7, the V gene TRBV11-2, with D possibly matching TRBD2 (5 bases). V was trimmed by 1 base and J by 5 bases, leaving 18 bases between them. Germline-derived CDR1 and CDR2 are SGHAT and FQNNGV. CDR3 size: 16 residues. The CDR3, as DNA: TGTGCCAGCAGCTTAGTGGTCCGGAACAACGGGAACGAGCAGTACTTC. It codes for CASSLVVRNNGNEQYF.

This chain uses TRBV28 with TRBJ1-5; TRBD1 agrees at 7 bases. Germline CDR1 is MDHEN and CDR2 is SYDVKM. Unmatched junction bases numbered 6, after V lost 6 bases and J lost 4 bases. The CDR3 loop spans 14 amino acids. CDR3 residues: CASSRGQVNQPQHF. As DNA, the CDR3 is TGTGCCAGCAGCCGAGGACAGGTTAATCAGCCCCAGCATTTT. The whole variable domain, filled in from reference TRBV28 and TRBJ1-5, reads DVKVTQSSRYLVKRTGEKVFLECVQDMDHENMFWYRQDPGLGLRLIYFSYDVKMKEKGDIPEGYSVSREKKERFSLILESASTNQTSMYLCASSRGQVNQPQHFGDGTRLSIL.

The V call is TRBV24-1, the J call TRBJ1-2; D call uncertain. This CDR3 has 14 amino acids. CDR1 KGHDR and CDR2 SFDVKD come from the germline V gene. The V end lost 6 bases, the J end lost 1 base, and 11 bases lay between the germline ends. The CDR3 here is CATSNSRHNYGYTF. In DNA form, the CDR3 reads TGTGCCACCAGTAACAGTCGGCATAACTATGGCTACACCTTC.

The chain joins TRBV7-3 to TRBJ2-2; TRBD2 matches at 7 bases. Trimming at V came to 2 bases and at J to 4 bases, leaving 4 bases not matched to a gene. CDR1 and CDR2 from the germline V gene are SGHTA and FQGTGA. The CDR3 contains 15 residues. Here the CDR3 reads CASSLAGAVTGELFF. CDR3 bases: TGTGCCAGCAGCTTAGCGGGAGCGGTCACCGGGGAGCTGTTTTTT.

With respect to this clone: The CDR3 end shows no conserved phenylalanine or tryptophan, and so a read error is likely. The DNA is left out, because the CDR3 cannot be placed on it with certainty; the CDR3 is given as TCRdb lists it. CDR3: CASSPLGLRALL. The chain employs TRBV27 and TRBJ2-7; the table names TRBD2, a call not compared with the DNA. Germline CDR1 reads MNHEY; CDR2 reads SMNVEV (reference sequence). The length of the CDR3 is 12 amino acids, counting both ends.

This chain links TRBV3-1 (or the pseudogene TRBV3-2) with TRBJ1-2; 8 bases are shared with TRBD1. V was pared by 1 base and J by 4 bases, with 5 bases of the junction left unmatched. The germline gives CDR1 LGHDT, CDR2 YNNKEL (reference sequence). The length of the CDR3 is 15 residues. The CDR3 loop reads CASSQGPGGSYGYTF. CDR3 nucleotides: TGTGCCAGCAGCCAAGGTCCAGGGGGCTCCTATGGCTACACCTTC.

V is TRBV2 and J is TRBJ2-2, with TRBD1 matching 7 bases. V gave up 4 bases and J gave up 3 bases; unmatched junction bases: 5. Germline CDR1 and CDR2: SNHLY and FYNNEI. This CDR3 region has 15 residues. The CDR3 nucleotides are TGTGCCAGCAGTGCAAGACAGGGCTACACCGGGGAGCTGTTTTTT. Translating it yields CASSARQGYTGELFF.

Only one count was recorded for this clone. The chain couples TRBV5-4 to TRBJ1-2; D perhaps matches TRBD1 (5 bases). The V gene lost 0 bases and the J gene lost 8 bases, with 8 bases spanning the gap. The CDR3 consists of 12 residues. The V gene's germline CDR1 is SGHNT and CDR2 YYREEE (reference sequence). CDR3 bases: TGTGCCAGCAGCTTGGAAGGGGCCGGCTACACCTTC. This encodes CASSLEGAGYTF.

In the case of this clone: An end of the junction does not agree with germline; a read error may underlie this. The chain combines TRBV27 with TRBJ1-6; TRBD1 matches 11 bases. CDR1 is MNHEY, CDR2 SMNVEV, per germline (reference sequence). The length of the CDR3 is 14 residues. In DNA form, the CDR3 reads TGTGCCAGCAGCCGGGACAGGGGGAATTCAGCCCTCCACTTT. This translates into CASSRDRGNSALHF.

The chain couples TRBV28 to TRBJ1-5; D perhaps matches TRBD1 (6 bases). This CDR3 has 15 amino acids. Germline V lookup: CDR1 MDHEN, CDR2 SYDVKM. V was trimmed by 5 bases and J by 3 bases, leaving 14 bases between them. CDR3 loop: CASSLGRTVNQPQHF. DNA of the CDR3: TGTGCCAGCAGTCTGGGGCGGACAGTCAATCAGCCCCAGCATTTT. Looking up the rest from reference TRBV28 and TRBJ1-5 gives the full variable domain: DVKVTQSSRYLVKRTGEKVFLECVQDMDHENMFWYRQDPGLGLRLIYFSYDVKMKEKGDIPEGYSVSREKKERFSLILESASTNQTSMYLCASSLGRTVNQPQHFGDGTRLSIL.

The rearrangement uses TRBV30 and TRBJ1-1; 7 positions agree with TRBD1. Looked up from germline, CDR1 is GTSNPN and CDR2 is SVGIG (reference sequence). V shed 3 bases, J shed 1 base, and the junction held 11 bases outside the gene matches. This CDR3 spans 16 amino acids. The CDR3 sequence is CAWSLRIGTANTEAFF. The CDR3 DNA reads TGTGCCTGGAGCCTTCGAATTGGGACAGCGAACACTGAAGCTTTCTTT.

The rearrangement uses TRBV7-2 and TRBJ1-1, with 9 bases that match TRBD1. This CDR3 has 13 amino acids. The germline CDR1 and CDR2 sequences are SGHTA and FQGNSA. The V gene end was trimmed by 5 bases and the J gene end by 3 bases; junction bases not matched to a gene: 1. CDR3 protein: CASSRDRDTEAFF. The CDR3 bases are TGTGCCAGCAGCCGGGACAGGGACACTGAAGCTTTCTTT.

The chain joins TRBV7-2 to TRBJ2-1; 9 bases are shared with TRBD2. The CDR3 contains 16 residues. Germline CDR1 is SGHTA and CDR2 is FQGNSA. V was pared by 3 bases and J by 4 bases, with 7 bases of the junction left unmatched. The CDR3 DNA reads as TGTGCCAGCAGCTTTAGCGGGAGAAGCCGGTACAATGAGCAGTTCTTC. Translation gives CASSFSGRSRYNEQFF.

This chain joins TRBV3-1 (or the pseudogene TRBV3-2) and TRBJ2-1, with 12 nucleotides matching TRBD2. Germline V gene data show CDR1 as LGHDT and CDR2 as YNNKEL (reference sequence). Trimming cost V 5 bases and J 4 bases; bases outside gene matches: 9. The CDR3 sequence is 17 residues long. CDR3 in amino acids: CASSWTSGVMSYNEQFF. The CDR3 DNA follows: TGTGCCAGCAGCTGGACTAGCGGGGTTATGAGTTACAATGAGCAGTTCTTC.

The chain links TRBV19 to TRBJ2-7; 10 nucleotides match TRBD2. The V gene's germline CDR1 is LNHDA and CDR2 SQIVND (reference sequence). There are 14 residues in the CDR3. V was pared by 5 bases and J by 1 base, with 2 bases of the junction left unmatched. CDR3 DNA sequence: TGTGCCAGTAGTGCTAGCGGGGGTTCCTACGAGCAGTACTTC. Protein sequence: CASSASGGSYEQYF.

V and J are TRBV28 and TRBJ2-3; D possibly corresponds to TRBD2 (6 bases). The length of the CDR3 is 14 residues. Germline CDR1 MDHEN, CDR2 SYDVKM. V was cut by 7 bases and J by 6 bases, with 17 bases left in between. CDR3 loop: CASISSVGGDTQYF. The CDR3 bases are TGTGCCAGCATCTCTAGCGTGGGCGGGGATACGCAGTATTTT.

J is TRBJ2-2 and V is TRBV6-5, with TRBD1 matching over 8 bases. The V gene's germline CDR1 is MNHEY and CDR2 SVGAGI. The V segment lost 0 bases and the J segment 6 bases; nucleotides outside the gene matches: 3. CDR3 length equals 15 residues. The CDR3 is CASSYSTGVSGELFF. The CDR3 nucleotides read TGTGCCAGCAGTTACTCGACAGGGGTGTCCGGGGAGCTGTTTTTT.

The rearrangement uses TRBV6-5 and TRBJ2-3; D perhaps matches TRBD2 (6 bases). The germline V gene has CDR1 MNHEY and CDR2 SVGAGI. CDR3 length: 14 amino acids. V lost 8 bases and J 2 bases, leaving 14 bases between the germline ends. This CDR3 is CASGEIAVTDTQYF. The CDR3 DNA sequence: TGTGCCAGCGGGGAAATAGCGGTCACAGATACGCAGTATTTT.

This chain links TRBV19 with TRBJ1-5; 8 positions agree with TRBD1. The CDR3 runs to 17 residues. The ends lost 5 bases at V and 6 bases at J; junction bases unmatched: 15. CDR1 is LNHDA, CDR2 SQIVND, per germline (reference sequence). Written as DNA, the CDR3 is TGTGCCAGTAGTGACTGGGGAATCTCCAGGGGGCTTCAGCCCCAGCATTTT. Its protein is CASSDWGISRGLQPQHF. Full variable domain (outside the CDR3, taken from reference TRBV19 and TRBJ1-5): DGGITQSPKYLFRKEGQNVTLSCEQNLNHDAMYWYRQDPGQGLRLIYYSQIVNDFQKGDIAEGYSVSREKKESFPLTVTSAQKNPTAFYLCASSDWGISRGLQPQHFGDGTRLSIL.

The chain joins TRBV19 to TRBJ2-7, with D perhaps matching TRBD2 (5 bases). Trimming took off 6 bases at V and 0 bases at J, with 15 bases between the two ends. The CDR3 is 15 amino acids. Germline assignment: CDR1 LNHDA and CDR2 SQIVND (reference sequence). The DNA for the CDR3 is TGTGCCAGTAGCAGGAGCGGAACCAACTCCTACGAGCAGTACTTC. Encoded protein: CASSRSGTNSYEQYF.

The chain couples TRBV5-1 to TRBJ2-1; 9 nucleotides agree with TRBD2. The V gene's germline CDR1 is SGHRS and CDR2 YFSETQ. The CDR3 is 15 amino acids. V lost 6 bases and J lost 7; bases outside the gene matches: 11. Here the CDR3 reads CASTRTSGQNNEQFF. CDR3 nucleotide sequence: TGCGCCAGCACCAGAACTAGCGGGCAGAATAATGAGCAGTTCTTC.

The chain is built from TRBV4-2 and TRBJ1-6, with D perhaps matching TRBD1 (6 bases). The V end was cut by 0 bases, the J end by 5 bases, with 8 bases between. CDR1 and CDR2 from the germline V gene are LGHNA and YNFKEQ. The CDR3 covers 15 residues. CDR3 residues: CASSQDGGHNSPLHF. CDR3 in DNA: TGTGCCAGCAGCCAAGATGGGGGCCATAATTCACCCCTCCACTTT.

The chain couples TRBV6-5 to TRBJ2-2; 10 nucleotides line up with TRBD1. V shed 8 bases, J shed 3 bases, and the junction held 6 bases outside the gene matches. The CDR3 has 15 residues. Germline V gene data show CDR1 as MNHEY and CDR2 as SVGAGI. This CDR3 reads CASVSGTGDTGELFF. CDR3 DNA: TGTGCCAGCGTTTCCGGGACAGGGGACACCGGGGAGCTGTTTTTT.